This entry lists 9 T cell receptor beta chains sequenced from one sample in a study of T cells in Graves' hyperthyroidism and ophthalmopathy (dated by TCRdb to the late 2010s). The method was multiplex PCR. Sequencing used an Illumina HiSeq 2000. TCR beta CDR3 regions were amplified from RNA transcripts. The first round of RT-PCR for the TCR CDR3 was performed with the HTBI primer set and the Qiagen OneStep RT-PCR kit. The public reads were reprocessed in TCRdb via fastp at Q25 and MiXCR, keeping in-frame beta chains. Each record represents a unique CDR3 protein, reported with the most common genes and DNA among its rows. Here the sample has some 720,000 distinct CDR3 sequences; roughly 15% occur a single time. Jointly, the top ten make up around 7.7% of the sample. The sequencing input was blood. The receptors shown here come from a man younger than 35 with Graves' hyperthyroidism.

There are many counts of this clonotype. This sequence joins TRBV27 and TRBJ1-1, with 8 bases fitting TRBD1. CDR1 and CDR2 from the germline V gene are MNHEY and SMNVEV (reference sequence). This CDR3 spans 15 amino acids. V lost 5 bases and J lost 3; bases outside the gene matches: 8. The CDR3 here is CASSAYRGWDTEAFF. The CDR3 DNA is TGTGCCAGCAGTGCCTACAGGGGGTGGGACACTGAAGCTTTCTTT.

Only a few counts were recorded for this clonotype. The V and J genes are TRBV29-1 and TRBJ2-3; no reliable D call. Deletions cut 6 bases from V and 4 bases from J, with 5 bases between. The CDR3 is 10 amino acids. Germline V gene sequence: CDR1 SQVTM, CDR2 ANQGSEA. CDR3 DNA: TGCAGCGTCTTATCAGATACGCAGTATTTT. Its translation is CSVLSDTQYF.

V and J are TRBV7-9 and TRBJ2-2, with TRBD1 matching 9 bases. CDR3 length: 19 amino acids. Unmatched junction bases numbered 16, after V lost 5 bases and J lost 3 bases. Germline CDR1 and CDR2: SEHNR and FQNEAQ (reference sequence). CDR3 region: CASSPTDPRQGVYTGELFF. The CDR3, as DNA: TGTGCCAGCAGCCCCACCGACCCGCGACAGGGGGTTTACACCGGGGAGCTGTTTTTT.

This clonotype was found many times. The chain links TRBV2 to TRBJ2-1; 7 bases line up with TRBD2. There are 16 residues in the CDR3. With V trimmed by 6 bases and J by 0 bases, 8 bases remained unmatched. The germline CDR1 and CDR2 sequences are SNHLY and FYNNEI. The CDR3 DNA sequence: TGTGCCAGCAGAATAGCGGGCCGTAGCTCCTACAATGAGCAGTTCTTC. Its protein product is CASRIAGRSSYNEQFF.

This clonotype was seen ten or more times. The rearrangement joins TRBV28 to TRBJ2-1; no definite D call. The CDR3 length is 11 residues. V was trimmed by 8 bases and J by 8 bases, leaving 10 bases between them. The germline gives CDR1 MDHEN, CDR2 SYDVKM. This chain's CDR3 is CASGLRDEQFF. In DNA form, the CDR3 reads TGTGCCAGCGGTCTTCGGGATGAGCAGTTCTTC.

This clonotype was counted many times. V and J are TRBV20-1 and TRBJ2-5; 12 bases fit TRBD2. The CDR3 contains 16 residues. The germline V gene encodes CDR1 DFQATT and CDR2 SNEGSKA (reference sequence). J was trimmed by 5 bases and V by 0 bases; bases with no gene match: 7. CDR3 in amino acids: CSARESSGRVWETQYF. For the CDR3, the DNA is TGCAGTGCTAGAGAATCTAGCGGGAGGGTCTGGGAGACCCAGTACTTC.

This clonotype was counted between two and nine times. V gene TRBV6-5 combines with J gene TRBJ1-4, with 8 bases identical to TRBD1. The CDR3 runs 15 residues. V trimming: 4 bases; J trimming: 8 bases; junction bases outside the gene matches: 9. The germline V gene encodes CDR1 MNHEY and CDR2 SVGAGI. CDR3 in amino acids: CASSSRPGQGEKLFF. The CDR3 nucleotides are TGTGCCAGCAGTTCCCGTCCCGGACAGGGAGAAAAACTGTTTTTT.

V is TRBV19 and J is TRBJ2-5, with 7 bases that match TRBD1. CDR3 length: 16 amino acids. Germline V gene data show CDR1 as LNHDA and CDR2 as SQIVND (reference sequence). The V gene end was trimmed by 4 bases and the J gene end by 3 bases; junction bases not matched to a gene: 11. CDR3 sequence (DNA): TGTGCCAGTAGTACAGAGACAGGGAGCGGTGAAGAGACCCAGTACTTC. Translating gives CASSTETGSGEETQYF.

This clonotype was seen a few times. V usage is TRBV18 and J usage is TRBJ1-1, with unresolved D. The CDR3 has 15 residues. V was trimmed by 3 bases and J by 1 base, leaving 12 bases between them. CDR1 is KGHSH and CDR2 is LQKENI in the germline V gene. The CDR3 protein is CASSPNQAENTEAFF. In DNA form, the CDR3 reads TGTGCCAGCTCACCCAACCAGGCAGAGAACACTGAAGCTTTCTTT.